This record covers a single TCR beta chain. Per the original data handling: Estimates of nucleated cell counts were drawn from the amplification of reference gene primers. Measured with immunoSEQ multiplex PCR; TCRdb has only the in-frame clones, and not every one. V, J and clone size were drawn from that table, and D and trimming were deduced from the DNA. The sample includes about 400,000 clones, around nine tenths seen only once; the top ten take around 4.4%. The sample belongs to a study of blood T cell repertoires in COVID-19. Across the whole study: Samples representing acute and convalescent COVID-19 were sourced from the United States, Italy and Spain. T cells, B-cell-depleted T cells, or PBMCs provided the cDNA or gDNA that served as material.

The CDR3 is 12 amino acids. Germline values: CDR1 MNHEY, CDR2 SVGEGT. The V gene end was trimmed by 4 bases and the J gene end by 4 bases; junction bases not matched to a gene: 1. This receptor was taken from a woman aged 25 to 39 with acute or convalescent COVID-19. The V and J genes are TRBV6-2 or TRBV6-3 and TRBJ2-7, with 7 nucleotides matching TRBD2. Sample: peripheral blood. The CDR3 sequence: CASSSSGYEQYF. CDR3 coding DNA: TGTGCCAGCAGTTCTAGCGGTTACGAGCAGTACTTC.